This T cell receptor (beta chain) was captured by sequencing in a study of blood T cells in healthy people across ages. The study, taken as a whole, reports: The unknown donor CMV status may have confounded expanded clonotype changes.

Donors were systemically healthy Caucasian individuals from Russia aged roughly 6 to 100 years. Using a J-beta primer mix together with a sample-barcoded 5' primer, a second PCR was run for roughly 6 to 12 cycles. TCRdb fed the 5' RACE reads into MiXCR, producing one record per CDR3 protein. The sample carries roughly 830,000 distinct CDR3 sequences, less than 80% recorded once. In germline, CDR1 is SGDLS, CDR2 YYNGEE. This CDR3 has 13 amino acids. V was trimmed by 4 bases and J by 1 base, leaving 8 bases between them. This clonotype was found many times. The antigen is unknown. The sequence was collected from a man between 25 and 39 years old in good health. This sequence joins TRBV9 and TRBJ1-1; the D is unclear. The sequencing sample was made of blood. CDR3 DNA: TGTGCCAGCAGCCCCCGTGGGAACACTGAAGCTTTCTTT. Protein: CASSPRGNTEAFF.